The rows below give T cell receptor beta chains drawn from one sample of a study of PD-1 blockade in mismatch repair-deficient tumors. Sequenced by immunoSEQ multiplex PCR; TCRdb stores in-frame clones only, minus some. The sample comprises roughly 130,000 clones, 88% of which are singletons, and around 11% rests with the top ten. Sample: peripheral blood, taken 72 weeks after starting pembrolizumab. Receptors originate from an adult with mismatch repair-deficient cancer. Each CDR3 is given with its conserved first and last residue.

>TRBJ1-4|TRBV5-1
CASSLARGMDEKLFF
>TRBJ2-2|TRBV11-2
CASSLVAGVPGELFF
>TRBJ2-6|TRBV6-1
CASSALLSSGANVLTF
>TRBJ2-7|TRBV6-1
CASSVTWTYEQYF
>TRBJ2-7|TRBV9
CASSGTGTPYEQYF
>TRBJ2-7|TRBV28
CASSYNDRGIYEQYF
>TRBJ2-5|TRBV7-9
CASSRTGWETQYF
>TRBJ1-1|TRBV5-1
CASSSAGLVTEAFF
>TRBJ1-5|TRBV4-3
CASSQVQGPNQPQHF
>TRBJ2-5|TRBV27
CASSLSYDRRPGLPRETQYF
>TRBJ2-7|TRBV23-1
CASSLGQGTYEQYF
>TRBJ2-7|TRBV28
CASSFVGGNFYEQYF
>TRBJ2-6|TRBV4-3
CASSQGGASGANVLTF
>TRBJ2-7|TRBV4-3
CASSQGWDYYSYEQYF
>TRBJ2-2|TRBV29-1
CSVVVWELRGTGELFF
>TRBJ2-2|TRBV10-3
CAISESAGSRTGELFF
>TRBJ1-5|TRBV28
CASSLYSGERYQPQHF
>TRBJ2-7|TRBV27
CASSFRSGASGSYEQYF
>TRBJ2-4|TRBV5-4
CASSLGASGGGGIQYF
>TRBJ2-1|TRBV5-1
CASSQGDSYNEQFF
>TRBJ2-7|TRBV6-6
CASSYGGLGGEQYF
>TRBJ2-2|TRBV12-5
CASGFGLNTGELFF
>TRBJ2-1|TRBV11-2
CASSLGVTTQFF
>TRBJ1-3|TRBV28
CASSVGNTIYF